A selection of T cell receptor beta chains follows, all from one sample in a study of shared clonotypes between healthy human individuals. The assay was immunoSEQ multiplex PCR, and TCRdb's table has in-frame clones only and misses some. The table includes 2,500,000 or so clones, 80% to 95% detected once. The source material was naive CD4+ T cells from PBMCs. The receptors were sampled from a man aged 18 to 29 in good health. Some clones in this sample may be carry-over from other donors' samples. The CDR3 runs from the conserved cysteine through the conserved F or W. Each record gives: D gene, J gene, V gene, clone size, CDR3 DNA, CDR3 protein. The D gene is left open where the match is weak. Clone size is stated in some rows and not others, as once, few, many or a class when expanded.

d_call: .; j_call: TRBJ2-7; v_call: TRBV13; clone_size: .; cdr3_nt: TGTGCCAGCAGCTTAGTTAGGACTAGGGGGATCTACGAGCAGTACTTC; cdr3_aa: CASSLVRTRGIYEQYF
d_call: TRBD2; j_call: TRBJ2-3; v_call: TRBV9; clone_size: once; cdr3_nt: TGTGCCAGCAGCGATCGACTAGCGGGGACAGATACGCAGTATTTT; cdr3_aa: CASSDRLAGTDTQYF
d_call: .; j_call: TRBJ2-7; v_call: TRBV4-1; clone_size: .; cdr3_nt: TGCGCCAGCAGCCAAGATTTTCGAGGAAGGCTCTACGAGCAGTACTTC; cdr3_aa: CASSQDFRGRLYEQYF
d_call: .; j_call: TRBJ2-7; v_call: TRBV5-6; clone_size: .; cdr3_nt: TGTGCCAGCAGCGGGGGGCTGAGACAGGGTAGCGAGCAGTACTTC; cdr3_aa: CASSGGLRQGSEQYF
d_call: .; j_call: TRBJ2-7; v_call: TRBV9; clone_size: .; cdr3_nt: TGTGCCAGCAGCGGGGGCCCGGGCTCCTACGAGCAGTACTTC; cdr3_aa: CASSGGPGSYEQYF
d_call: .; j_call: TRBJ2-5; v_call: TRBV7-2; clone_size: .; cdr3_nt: TGTGCCAGCAGCTTTGGATCTAAGCAAGAGACCCAGTACTTC; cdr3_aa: CASSFGSKQETQYF
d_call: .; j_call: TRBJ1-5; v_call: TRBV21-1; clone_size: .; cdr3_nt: TGTGCCAACCGGGGACAGGGCAATCAGCCCCAGCATTTT; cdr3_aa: CANRGQGNQPQHF
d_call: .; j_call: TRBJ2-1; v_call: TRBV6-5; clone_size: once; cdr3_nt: TGTGCCAGCAGTTACGGCAGGGCCCCCGCCAATGAGCAGTTCTTC; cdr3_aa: CASSYGRAPANEQFF
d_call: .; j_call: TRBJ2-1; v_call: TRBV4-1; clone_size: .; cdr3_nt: TGCGCCAGCAGCCCGCGCAGTTCTTGGGTCCAGGAGCAGTTCTTC; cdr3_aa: CASSPRSSWVQEQFF
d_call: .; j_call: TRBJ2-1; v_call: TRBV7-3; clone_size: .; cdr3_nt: TGTGCCAGCAGCTTAACTCTGGCCAGCAATGAGCAGTTCTTC; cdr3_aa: CASSLTLASNEQFF
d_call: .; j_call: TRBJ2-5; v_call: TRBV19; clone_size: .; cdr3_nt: TGTGCCAGTAATCCGCACTCGGGGGAGACCCAGTACTTC; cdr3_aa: CASNPHSGETQYF
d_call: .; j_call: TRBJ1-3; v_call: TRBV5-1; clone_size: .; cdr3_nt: TGCGCCAGCAGCTTGGGGACAGCAAGAGGAAACACCATATATTTT; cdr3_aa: CASSLGTARGNTIYF
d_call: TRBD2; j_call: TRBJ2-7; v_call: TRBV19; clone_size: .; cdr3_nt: TGTGCCAGTAGTATGGGTAGCGGGAGAGGGCAGTACTTC; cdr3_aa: CASSMGSGRGQYF
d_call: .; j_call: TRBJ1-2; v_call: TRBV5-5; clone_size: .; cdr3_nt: TGTGCCAGCAGATCTCGTCTAGGGGACGGCTACACCTTC; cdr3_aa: CASRSRLGDGYTF
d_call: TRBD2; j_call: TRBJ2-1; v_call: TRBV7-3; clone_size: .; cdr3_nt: TGTGCCAGCAGCGGCGGGAGGGCCCCCTACAATGAGCAGTTCTTC; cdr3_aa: CASSGGRAPYNEQFF
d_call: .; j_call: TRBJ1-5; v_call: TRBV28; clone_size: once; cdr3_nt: TGTGCCAGCAGTTTTTGGGGGACGGGCCAGCCCCAGCATTTT; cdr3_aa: CASSFWGTGQPQHF
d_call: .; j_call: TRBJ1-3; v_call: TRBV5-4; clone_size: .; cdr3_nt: TGTGCCAGCAGCAATGCGGGGCCCGTCACCACCATATATTTT; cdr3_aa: CASSNAGPVTTIYF
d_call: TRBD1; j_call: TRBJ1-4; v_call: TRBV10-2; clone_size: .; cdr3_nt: TGCGCCAGCAGTCGACAGGGGGGTAATGAAAAACTGTTTTTT; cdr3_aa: CASSRQGGNEKLFF
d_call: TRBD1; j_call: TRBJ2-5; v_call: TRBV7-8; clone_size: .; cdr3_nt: TGTGCCAGCGCAACCCCAAGGACAGGCGTCGGGGAGACCCAGTACTTC; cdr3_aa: CASATPRTGVGETQYF
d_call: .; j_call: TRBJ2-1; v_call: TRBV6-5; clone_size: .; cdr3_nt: TGTGCCAGCAGTTACTCCCCTCACAGGGCGGGCAATGAGCAGTTCTTC; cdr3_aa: CASSYSPHRAGNEQFF
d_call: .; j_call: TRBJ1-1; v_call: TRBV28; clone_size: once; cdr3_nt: TGTGCCAGCAGTTCCCCTGCGACGGGGAACACTGAAGCTTTCTTT; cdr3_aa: CASSSPATGNTEAFF
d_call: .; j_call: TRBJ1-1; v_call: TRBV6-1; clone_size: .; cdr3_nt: TGTGCCAGCAGTGTCACGGTGAACACTGAAGCTTTCTTT; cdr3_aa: CASSVTVNTEAFF
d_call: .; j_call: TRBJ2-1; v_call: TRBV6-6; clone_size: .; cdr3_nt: TGTGCCAGCACACCACAGGGAGGACCAGGGAATGAGCAGTTCTTC; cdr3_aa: CASTPQGGPGNEQFF